Sequencing of this T cell receptor (beta chain) was carried out in a study of neoadjuvant anti-PD-1 for oral cavity cancer. Looking at the study overall: Most patients had three to four biweekly doses of 3 mg/kg nivolumab before resection. Patients without progression received a fourth nivolumab dose around day 43, then surgical resection on days 50-56.

This clone was seen once. The antigen is not known. Most PBMC samples had roughly 0.45 ug input DNA in six replicates. Sequenced by immunoSEQ multiplex PCR; TCRdb stores in-frame clones only, minus some. The sample holds around 13,000 clones, more than 60% seen once. Trimming took 3 bases from V and 10 from J, leaving 19 bases between them. CDR3 length: 16 residues. The germline gives CDR1 MDHEN, CDR2 SYDVKM. Study-level results: After neoadjuvant nivolumab, PBMC T cell clonality was significantly higher in non-responders than responders.

This receptor was obtained from a person aged 35-79 years with oral cavity squamous cell carcinoma. The chain combines TRBV28 with TRBJ1-6, with D possibly TRBD1 on 5 matching bases. The sample here was PBMCs, taken before nivolumab (anti-PD-1) treatment. CDR3 loop: CASSLGGGKLESPLHF. The CDR3 bases are TGTGCCAGCAGTTTGGGGGGGGGAAAGTTGGAATCACCCCTCCACTTT.